These 6 T cell receptor beta chains originate from one sample sequenced in a study of Graves' ophthalmopathy and Graves' hyperthyroidism. The authors amplified TCR beta CDR3 regions, and they did so from RNA transcripts for repertoire sequencing. HTBI primers were employed in first-round RT-PCR, then a second-round multiplex PCR followed. MiXCR was run by TCRdb on the multiplex PCR reads, yielding one entry per CDR3 protein. The sample yields 450,000 to 600,000 distinct CDR3 sequences, 39% seen once. The sample taken for sequencing was peripheral blood or thyroid tissue (not recorded which). The receptors here all came from an adult man with Graves' hyperthyroidism.

A word on this clonotype: The CDR3 does not end in the conserved phenylalanine or tryptophan, so this is likely a read error. The V and J genes are TRBV11-1 and TRBJ1-1; D is ambiguous. The CDR3 totals 13 residues. V lost 2 bases, J lost 4 bases, and 8 bases lay in between. Germline loops: CDR1 SGHAT, CDR2 FQDESV (reference sequence). CDR3 residues: CASSLRPLTEAFL. DNA for the CDR3: TGTGCCAGCAGCTTAAGACCTCTCACTGAAGCTTTCCTT.

This clonotype was found many times. The chain employs TRBV15 and TRBJ2-7; TRBD1 agrees at 7 bases. J lost 1 base, V lost 1 base, and 1 base had no gene match. The CDR3 is 14 residues long. Germline lookup yields CDR1 LNHNV and CDR2 YYDKDF (reference sequence). The CDR3 loop reads CATSRVTGSYEQYF. CDR3 bases: TGTGCCACCAGCAGAGTGACAGGGTCCTACGAGCAGTACTTC.

To note about this clonotype: Compared with germline, one end of the junction differs, possibly owing to a read error. The rearrangement uses TRBV2 and TRBJ2-2, with TRBD2 as a possible D gene (5 bases). Germline CDR1 reads SNHLY; CDR2 reads FYNNEI. The CDR3 is made up of 14 amino acids. In DNA form, the CDR3 reads TGTGCCAGCAGTGAAGCGGGTACCGCCGGGGAGCTGCTTTTT. It is translated as CASSEAGTAGELLF.

This clonotype was observed a handful of times. CDR3 protein: CASRVDRANTEAFF. The CDR3 DNA is TGTGCCAGTAGGGTGGACAGGGCGAACACTGAAGCTTTCTTT. The chain recombines TRBV19 with TRBJ1-1; TRBD1 aligns across 8 bases. This CDR3 contains 14 residues. V lost 6 bases, J lost 1 base, and 4 bases stayed unmatched. Germline-derived CDR1 and CDR2 are LNHDA and SQIVND (reference sequence).

The V gene is TRBV24-1, the J gene TRBJ2-3; 7 bases map to TRBD1. The germline V gene encodes CDR1 KGHDR and CDR2 SFDVKD. With V trimmed by 6 bases and J by 1 base, 3 bases remained unmatched. The CDR3 extends over 14 amino acids. The CDR3 sequence: CATSSGGRTDTQYF. CDR3 coding DNA: TGTGCCACCAGTTCAGGGGGACGCACAGATACGCAGTATTTT.

The V call is TRBV7-2, the J call TRBJ2-2, with 9 bases matching TRBD1. Losses at the gene ends were 3 bases for V and 1 base for J; bases not matched to a gene: 6. The germline CDR1 and CDR2 sequences are SGHTA and FQGNSA. This CDR3 has 17 amino acids. CDR3 DNA sequence: TGTGCCAGCAGCTTTGGGACAGGGATATTGAACACCGGGGAGCTGTTTTTT. It codes for CASSFGTGILNTGELFF.